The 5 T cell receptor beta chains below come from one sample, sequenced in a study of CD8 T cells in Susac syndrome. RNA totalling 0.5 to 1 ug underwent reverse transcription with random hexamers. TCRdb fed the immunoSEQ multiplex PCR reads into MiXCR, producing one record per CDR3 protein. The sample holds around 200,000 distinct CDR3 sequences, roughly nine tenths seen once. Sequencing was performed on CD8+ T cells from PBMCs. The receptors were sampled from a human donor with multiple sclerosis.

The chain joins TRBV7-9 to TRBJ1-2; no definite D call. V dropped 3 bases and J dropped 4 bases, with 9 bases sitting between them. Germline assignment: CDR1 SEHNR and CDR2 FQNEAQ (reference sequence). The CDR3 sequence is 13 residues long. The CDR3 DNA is TGTGCCAGCAGCTTGGGGTTGAGCTATGGCTACACCTTC. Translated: CASSLGLSYGYTF.

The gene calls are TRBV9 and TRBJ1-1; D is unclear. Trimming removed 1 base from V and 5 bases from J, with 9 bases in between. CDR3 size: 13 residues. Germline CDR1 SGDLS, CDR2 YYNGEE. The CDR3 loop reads CASSVSEVTEAFF. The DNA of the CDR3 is TGTGCCAGCAGCGTAAGCGAGGTAACTGAAGCTTTCTTT.

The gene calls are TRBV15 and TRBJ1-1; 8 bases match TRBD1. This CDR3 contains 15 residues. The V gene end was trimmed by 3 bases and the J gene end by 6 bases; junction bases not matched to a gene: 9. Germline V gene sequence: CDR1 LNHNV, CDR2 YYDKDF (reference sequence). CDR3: CATSSSRTGRSEAFF. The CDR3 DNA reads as TGTGCCACCAGCAGTTCTCGGACAGGGAGGTCTGAAGCTTTCTTT.

The CDR3 DNA is TGTGCCAGCAGCCAGCAGGGAGAAGAGACCCAGTACTTC. It is translated as CASSQQGEETQYF. The V and J genes are TRBV4-2 and TRBJ2-5; TRBD1 or TRBD2 may be the D gene (5 bases each). With 3 bases removed from V and 3 bases from J, the gap between germline ends came to 8 bases. Germline loops: CDR1 LGHNA, CDR2 YNFKEQ. The CDR3 extends over 13 amino acids.

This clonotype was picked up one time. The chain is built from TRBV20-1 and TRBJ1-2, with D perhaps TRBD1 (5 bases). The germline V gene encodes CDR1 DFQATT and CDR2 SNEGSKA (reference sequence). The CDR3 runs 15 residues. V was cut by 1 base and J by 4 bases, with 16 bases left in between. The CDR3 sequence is CSARVLLGLGYGYTF. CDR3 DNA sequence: TGCAGTGCTAGAGTATTACTGGGGCTGGGCTATGGCTACACCTTC.